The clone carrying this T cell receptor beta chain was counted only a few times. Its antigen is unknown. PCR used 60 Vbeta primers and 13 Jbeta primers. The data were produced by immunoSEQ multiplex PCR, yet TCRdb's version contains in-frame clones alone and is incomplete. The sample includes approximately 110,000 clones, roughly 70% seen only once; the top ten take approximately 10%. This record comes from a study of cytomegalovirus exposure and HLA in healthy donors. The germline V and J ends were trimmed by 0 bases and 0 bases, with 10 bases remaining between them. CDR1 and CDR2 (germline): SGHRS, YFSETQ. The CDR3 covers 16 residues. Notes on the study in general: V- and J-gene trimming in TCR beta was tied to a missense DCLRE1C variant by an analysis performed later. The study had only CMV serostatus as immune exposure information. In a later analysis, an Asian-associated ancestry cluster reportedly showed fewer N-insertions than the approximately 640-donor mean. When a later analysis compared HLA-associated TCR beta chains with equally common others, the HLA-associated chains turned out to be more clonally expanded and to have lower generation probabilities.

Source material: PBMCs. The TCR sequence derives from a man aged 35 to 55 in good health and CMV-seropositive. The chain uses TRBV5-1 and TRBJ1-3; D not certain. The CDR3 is CASSLGQINSGNTIYF. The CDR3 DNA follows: TGCGCCAGCAGCTTGGGGCAGATCAACTCTGGAAACACCATATATTTT.